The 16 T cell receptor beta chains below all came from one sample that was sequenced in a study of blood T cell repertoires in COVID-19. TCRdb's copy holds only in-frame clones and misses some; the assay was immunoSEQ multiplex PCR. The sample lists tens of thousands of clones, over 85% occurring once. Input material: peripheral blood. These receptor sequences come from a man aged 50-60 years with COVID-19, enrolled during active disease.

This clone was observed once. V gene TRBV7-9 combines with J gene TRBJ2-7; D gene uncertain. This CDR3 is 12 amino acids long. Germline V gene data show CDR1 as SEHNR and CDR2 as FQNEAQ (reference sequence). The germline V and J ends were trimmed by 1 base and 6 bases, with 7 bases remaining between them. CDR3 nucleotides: TGTGCCAGCAGCTTAGGGTTGGCCGAGCAGTACTTC. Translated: CASSLGLAEQYF.

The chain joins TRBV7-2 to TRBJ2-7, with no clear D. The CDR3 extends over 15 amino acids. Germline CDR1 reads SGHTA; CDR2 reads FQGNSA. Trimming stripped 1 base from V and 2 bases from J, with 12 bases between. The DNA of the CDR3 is TGTGCCAGCAGCTTAGTTCAGGTCCCCACCTACGAGCAGTACTTC. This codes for CASSLVQVPTYEQYF.

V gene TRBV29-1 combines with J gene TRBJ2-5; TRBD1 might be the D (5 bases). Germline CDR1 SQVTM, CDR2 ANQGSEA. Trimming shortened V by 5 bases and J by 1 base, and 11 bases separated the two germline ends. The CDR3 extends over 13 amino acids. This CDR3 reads CSVTKTAQETQYF. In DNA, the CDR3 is TGCAGCGTTACTAAGACAGCCCAAGAGACCCAGTACTTC.

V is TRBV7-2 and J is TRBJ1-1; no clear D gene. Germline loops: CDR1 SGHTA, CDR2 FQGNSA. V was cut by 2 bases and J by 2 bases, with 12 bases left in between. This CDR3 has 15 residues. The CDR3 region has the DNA TGTGCCAGCAGCTTACCTTCCGTGTTTAACACTGAAGCTTTCTTT. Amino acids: CASSLPSVFNTEAFF.

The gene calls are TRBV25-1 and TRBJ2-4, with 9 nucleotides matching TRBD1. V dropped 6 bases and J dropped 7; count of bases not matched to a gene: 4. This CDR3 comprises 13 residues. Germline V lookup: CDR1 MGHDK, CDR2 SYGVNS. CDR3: CASSGTGFNIQYF. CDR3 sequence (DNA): TGTGCCAGCAGCGGGACAGGGTTTAACATTCAGTACTTC.

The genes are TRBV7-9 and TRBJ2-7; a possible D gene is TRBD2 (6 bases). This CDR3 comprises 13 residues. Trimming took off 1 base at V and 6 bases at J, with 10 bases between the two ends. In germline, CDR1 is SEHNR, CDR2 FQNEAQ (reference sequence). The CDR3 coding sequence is TGTGCCAGCAGCTTAGTGGAGGGATTCGAGCAGTACTTC. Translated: CASSLVEGFEQYF.

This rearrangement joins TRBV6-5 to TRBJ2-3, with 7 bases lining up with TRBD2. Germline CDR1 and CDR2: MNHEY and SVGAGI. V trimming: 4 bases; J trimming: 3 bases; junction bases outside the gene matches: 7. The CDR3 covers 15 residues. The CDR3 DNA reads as TGTGCCAGCAGTTCTCGGACTAGTGAAACAGATACGCAGTATTTT. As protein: CASSSRTSETDTQYF.

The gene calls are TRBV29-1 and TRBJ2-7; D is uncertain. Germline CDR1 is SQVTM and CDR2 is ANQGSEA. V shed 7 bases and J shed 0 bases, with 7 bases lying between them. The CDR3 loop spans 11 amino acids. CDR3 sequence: CSGGSSYEQYF. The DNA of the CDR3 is TGCAGCGGCGGCAGCTCCTACGAGCAGTACTTC.

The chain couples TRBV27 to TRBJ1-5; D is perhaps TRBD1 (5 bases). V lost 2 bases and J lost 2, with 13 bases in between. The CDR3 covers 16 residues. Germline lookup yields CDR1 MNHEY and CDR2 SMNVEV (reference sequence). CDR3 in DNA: TGTGCCAGCAGTTTAGTCGGAGGGGAAGGCAATCAGCCCCAGCATTTT. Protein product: CASSLVGGEGNQPQHF.

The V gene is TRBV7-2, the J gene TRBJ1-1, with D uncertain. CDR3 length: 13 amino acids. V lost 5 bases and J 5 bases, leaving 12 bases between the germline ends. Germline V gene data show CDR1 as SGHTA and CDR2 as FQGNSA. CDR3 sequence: CASSPATGTEAFF. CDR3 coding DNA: TGTGCCAGCAGCCCAGCGACGGGGACTGAAGCTTTCTTT.

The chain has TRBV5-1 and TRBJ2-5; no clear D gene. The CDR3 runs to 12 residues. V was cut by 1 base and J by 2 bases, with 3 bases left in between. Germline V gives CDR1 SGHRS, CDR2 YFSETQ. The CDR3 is CASSLIQETQYF. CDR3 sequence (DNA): TGCGCCAGCAGCTTGATACAAGAGACCCAGTACTTC.

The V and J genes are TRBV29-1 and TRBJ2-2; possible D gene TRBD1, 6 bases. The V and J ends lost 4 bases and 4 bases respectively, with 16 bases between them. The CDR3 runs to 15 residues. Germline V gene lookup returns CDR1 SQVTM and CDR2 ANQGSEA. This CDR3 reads CSVGRSGTPTGELFF. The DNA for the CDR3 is TGCAGCGTTGGCCGCTCCGGGACACCCACCGGGGAGCTGTTTTTT.

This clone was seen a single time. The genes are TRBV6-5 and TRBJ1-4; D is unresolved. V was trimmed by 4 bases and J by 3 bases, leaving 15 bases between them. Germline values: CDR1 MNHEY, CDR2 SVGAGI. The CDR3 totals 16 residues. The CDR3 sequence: CASSSISRGANEKLFF. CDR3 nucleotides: TGTGCCAGCAGTTCGATCTCAAGAGGAGCTAATGAAAAACTGTTTTTT.

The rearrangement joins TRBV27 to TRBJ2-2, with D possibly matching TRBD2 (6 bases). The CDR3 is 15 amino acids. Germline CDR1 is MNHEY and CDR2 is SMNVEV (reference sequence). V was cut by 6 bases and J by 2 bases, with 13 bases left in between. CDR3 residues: CASRGGTFNTGELFF. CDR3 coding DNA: TGTGCCAGCAGAGGAGGGACCTTCAACACCGGGGAGCTGTTTTTT.

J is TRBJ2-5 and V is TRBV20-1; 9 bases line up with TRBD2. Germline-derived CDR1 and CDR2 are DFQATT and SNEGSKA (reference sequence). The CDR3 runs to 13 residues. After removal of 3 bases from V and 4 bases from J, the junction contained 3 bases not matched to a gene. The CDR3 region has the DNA TGCAGTGCTAGTATGACTAGCGGAGAGACCCAGTACTTC. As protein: CSASMTSGETQYF.

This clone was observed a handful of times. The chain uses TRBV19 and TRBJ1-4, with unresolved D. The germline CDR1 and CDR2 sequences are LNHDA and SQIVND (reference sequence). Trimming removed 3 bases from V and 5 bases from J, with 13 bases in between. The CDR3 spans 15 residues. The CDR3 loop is CASSMDGRANEKLFF. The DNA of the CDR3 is TGTGCCAGTAGTATGGATGGGAGGGCCAATGAAAAACTGTTTTTT.